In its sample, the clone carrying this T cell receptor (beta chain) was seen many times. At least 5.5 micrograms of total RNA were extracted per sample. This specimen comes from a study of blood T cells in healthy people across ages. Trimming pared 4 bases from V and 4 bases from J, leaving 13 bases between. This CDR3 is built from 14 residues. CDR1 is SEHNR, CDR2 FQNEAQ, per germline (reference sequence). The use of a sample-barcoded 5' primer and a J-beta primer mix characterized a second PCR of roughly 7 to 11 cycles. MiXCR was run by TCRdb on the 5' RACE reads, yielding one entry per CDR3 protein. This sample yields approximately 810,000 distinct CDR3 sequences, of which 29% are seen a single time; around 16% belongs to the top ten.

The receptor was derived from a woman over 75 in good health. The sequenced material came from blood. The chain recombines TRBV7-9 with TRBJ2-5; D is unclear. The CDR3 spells CASSSQGGRETQYF. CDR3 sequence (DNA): TGTGCCAGCAGCTCACAAGGTGGAAGAGAGACCCAGTACTTC.